This record concerns one T cell receptor beta chain sequence. What it recognizes is unknown. This entry comes from a study of cytomegalovirus exposure and HLA in healthy donors. PCR employed 60 Vbeta and 13 Jbeta primers. The repertoire was sequenced with immunoSEQ multiplex PCR; TCRdb's copy has only in-frame clones and lacks some. Of 200,000 or so clones in the sample, around four fifths were seen once. The CDR3 consists of 14 residues. The germline V gene has CDR1 SNHLY and CDR2 FYNNEI. V shed 6 bases and J shed 5 bases, with 16 bases lying between them. Overall study findings and caveats: An Asian-associated ancestry cluster reportedly showed fewer N-insertions than the approximately 650-donor mean in a later analysis.

V gene TRBV2 combines with J gene TRBJ2-5, with D perhaps matching TRBD1 (5 bases). The sequencing sample was made of PBMCs. The clonotype originates from a woman between 45 and 60 years old in good health and CMV-seropositive. The CDR3 here is CASRETAMGETQYF. The CDR3 coding sequence is TGTGCCAGCAGAGAGACAGCGATGGGGGAGACCCAGTACTTC.